This TCR beta chain was captured by sequencing in a study of blood T cells in healthy people across ages. In this sample, this clonotype turned up a few times. Its antigen is not known. Notes on the study in general: With age, beta diversity per million T cells declined roughly linearly, significantly by about 40.

The CDR3 is 14 residues long. Per germline, CDR1 DFQATT and CDR2 SNEGSKA (reference sequence). V lost 3 bases to trimming and J lost 4 bases; unmatched junction nucleotides: 5. A second PCR, run for roughly 7 to 12 cycles, used a sample-barcoded 5' primer plus a J-beta primer mix. TCRdb processed the 5' RACE reads anew with MiXCR; each CDR3 protein has one entry. The sample has around 580,000 distinct CDR3 sequences; around half are singletons. This rearrangement joins TRBV20-1 to TRBJ1-5; 8 nucleotides match TRBD1. What was sequenced was blood. The clonotype originates from a man of 80 years or more in good health. The CDR3 nucleotides are TGCAGTGCTAGCAGGGGGCAACGGAATCAGCCCCAGCATTTT. It specifies CSASRGQRNQPQHF.